This passage covers 28 T cell receptor beta chains from one sample sequenced in a study of metastatic and nonmetastatic thyroid tumors. Thyroid surgery was performed in patients who had received no treatment beforehand. TCRdb called clones again from the PCR reads with MiXCR. This sample has over 40,000 clones; more than 20% occur once, and the top ten carry around 3.2%. Material for sequencing was blood. The receptors stem from a male donor with papillary thyroid cancer or a benign thyroid nodule (not recorded which). Some clones in this sample may be carry-over from other donors' samples.

On this clone itself: One base away lies a much larger clone, so this may be a sequencing read error. This rearrangement joins TRBV2 to TRBJ1-6; D gene uncertain. Germline V gene sequence: CDR1 SNHLY, CDR2 FYNNEI. The CDR3 has 14 amino acids. The CDR3 DNA follows: TGTGTCAGCAGTGAGCTAACCTATAATTCGCCCCTCCACTTT. This encodes CVSSELTYNSPLHF.

This clone appeared many times. V usage is TRBV6-1 and J usage is TRBJ2-5; tentatively, D is TRBD2 (6 bases). Germline V gene sequence: CDR1 MNHNS, CDR2 SASEGT. The V and J ends lost 8 bases and 1 base respectively, with 11 bases between them. The CDR3 has 13 residues. The CDR3 sequence: CASSGTPQETQYF. The CDR3 DNA reads TGTGCCAGCTCCGGGACTCCCCAAGAGACCCAGTACTTC.

The chain uses TRBV5-1 and TRBJ2-7; 9 bases map to TRBD1. Germline values: CDR1 SGHRS, CDR2 YFSETQ. V trimming: 4 bases; J trimming: 3 bases; junction bases outside the gene matches: 2. CDR3 length equals 13 residues. The CDR3 is CASSRQGVYEQYF. In DNA, the CDR3 is TGCGCCAGCAGCCGACAGGGGGTCTACGAGCAGTACTTC.

This clone was detected ten times or more. The V call is TRBV12-3 or TRBV12-4, the J call TRBJ2-2; 10 bases fit TRBD1. The J segment lost 7 bases and the V segment lost 6 bases, leaving 5 bases of the junction unmatched. The CDR3 contains 14 residues. This CDR3 reads CASRYRTGGGELFF. Written as DNA, the CDR3 is TGTGCCAGCAGATACCGGACAGGGGGCGGGGAGCTGTTTTTT.

The chain recombines TRBV5-1 with TRBJ2-6; D uncertain. The germline V and J ends were trimmed by 0 bases and 0 bases, with 19 bases remaining between them. The CDR3 runs to 20 residues. Germline CDR1 is SGHRS and CDR2 is YFSETQ. The CDR3 DNA is TGCGCCAGCAGCTTGGAAGTAGGGCAGTCTCCTACCTCTGGGGCCAACGTCCTGACTTTC. Translating it yields CASSLEVGQSPTSGANVLTF. The variable domain in full, completed from reference TRBV5-1 and TRBJ2-6, reads KAGVTQTPRYLIKTRGQQVTLSCSPISGHRSVSWYQQTPGQGLQFLFEYFSETQRNKGNFPGRFSGRQFSNSRSEMNVSTLELGDSALYLCASSLEVGQSPTSGANVLTFGAGSRLTVL.

The chain joins TRBV6-1 to TRBJ1-1, with TRBD1 matching over 7 bases. The CDR3 has 12 residues. Trimming removed 6 bases from V and 5 bases from J; junction bases left unmatched: 3. Germline lookup yields CDR1 MNHNS and CDR2 SASEGT. CDR3 nucleotide sequence: TGTGCCAGCAGCCTCAGGGGGACTGAAGCTTTCTTT. Amino acids: CASSLRGTEAFF.

This sequence joins TRBV12-3 or TRBV12-4 and TRBJ2-2; a possible D gene is TRBD1 (5 bases). The V and J ends lost 6 bases and 3 bases respectively, with 8 bases between them. The CDR3 length is 13 residues. CDR3 DNA sequence: TGTGCCAGCAGAAGACAGTACACCGGGGAGCTGTTTTTT. It translates to CASRRQYTGELFF.

The gene calls are TRBV9 and TRBJ2-7; 8 bases agree with TRBD2. Losses at the gene ends were 8 bases for V and 4 bases for J; bases not matched to a gene: 14. The CDR3 covers 15 residues. The germline gives CDR1 SGDLS, CDR2 YYNGEE. CDR3 nucleotides: TGTGCCAGTAAGGGTCGAGCGGGAGTCCGGTACGAGCAGTACTTC. Residues: CASKGRAGVRYEQYF.

Here the CDR3 DNA reads TGTGCCAGCAGCTTATTAGTTGGGACCGGGGAGCTGTTTTTT. It yields the protein CASSLLVGTGELFF. V is TRBV7-9 and J is TRBJ2-2, with D uncertain. The CDR3 is made up of 14 amino acids. Between the trimmed V and J ends, which lost 2 bases and 5 bases, there was a span of 9 bases. CDR1 and CDR2 from the germline V gene are SEHNR and FQNEAQ (reference sequence). Full variable domain (missing parts from reference TRBV7-9 and TRBJ2-2): DTGVSQNPRHKITKRGQNVTFRCDPISEHNRLYWYRQTLGQGPEFLTYFQNEAQLEKSRLLSDRFSAERPKGSFSTLEIQRTEQGDSAMYLCASSLLVGTGELFFGEGSRLTVL.

The chain uses TRBV20-1 and TRBJ1-2, with 7 bases matching TRBD1. This CDR3 is built from 12 residues. J lost 4 bases, V lost 3 bases, and 2 bases had no gene match. Germline values: CDR1 DFQATT, CDR2 SNEGSKA (reference sequence). The CDR3 DNA follows: TGCAGTGCTAGCGGGACAGCCTATGGCTACACCTTC. Protein sequence: CSASGTAYGYTF.

The chain carries TRBV20-1 and TRBJ2-1; 10 bases match TRBD2. This CDR3 is 14 amino acids long. CDR1 and CDR2 from the germline V gene are DFQATT and SNEGSKA (reference sequence). Germline trimming cut 6 bases from V and 7 bases from J; bases unmatched to any gene: 9. CDR3 loop: CSAPLAGVVNEQFF. CDR3 coding DNA: TGCAGTGCCCCCCTAGCGGGAGTTGTGAATGAGCAGTTCTTC.

This clone came up many times. The V gene is TRBV7-3, the J gene TRBJ2-1; no clear D gene. Trimming shortened V by 3 bases and J by 5 bases, and 8 bases separated the two germline ends. In germline, CDR1 is SGHTA, CDR2 FQGTGA. The length of the CDR3 is 13 residues. The CDR3 sequence is CASSFGPNNEQFF. In DNA form, the CDR3 reads TGTGCCAGCAGCTTCGGACCCAACAATGAGCAGTTCTTC.

This chain joins TRBV2 and TRBJ2-7, with D tentatively TRBD1 (5 bases). This CDR3 is 14 amino acids long. CDR1 SNHLY and CDR2 FYNNEI come from the germline V gene. V was shortened by 3 bases and J by 6 bases, with 15 bases between the two germline ends. This chain's CDR3 is CASSDRRQGGEQYF. The DNA of the CDR3 is TGTGCCAGCAGTGATCGAAGGCAGGGTGGCGAGCAGTACTTC.

This clone has a count of ten or more. The V call is TRBV6-1, the J call TRBJ2-7, with D perhaps matching TRBD1 or TRBD2 (5 bases each). The CDR3 is 16 residues long. Germline V lookup: CDR1 MNHNS, CDR2 SASEGT. Trimming left V 1 base short and J 0 bases short, with 13 bases between. The CDR3 DNA is TGTGCCAGCAGTGAAGGGGACGCAGTGAGCTCCTACGAGCAGTACTTC. It specifies CASSEGDAVSSYEQYF.

The rearrangement joins TRBV4-1 to TRBJ2-7; D might be TRBD2 (5 bases). Trimming removed 0 bases at V and 11 bases at J, with 8 bases between. CDR1 is MGHRA, CDR2 YSYEKL, per germline. This CDR3 contains 11 residues. The CDR3 loop reads CASSQETRKYF. The CDR3 nucleotides are TGCGCCAGCAGCCAAGAAACTAGAAAGTACTTC.

This clone occurred many times. The chain recombines TRBV28 with TRBJ1-6, with D possibly TRBD1 on 6 matching bases. The ends were cut back, 7 bases at V and 6 bases at J, with 19 bases in the middle. The CDR3 contains 16 residues. Germline-derived CDR1 and CDR2 are MDHEN and SYDVKM. The CDR3 region is CASTTNPGQRNSPLHF. In nucleotides, the CDR3 is TGTGCCAGCACCACGAACCCCGGACAGCGTAATTCACCCCTCCACTTT.

This clone was found a few times. The chain uses TRBV27 and TRBJ2-2, with D uncertain. The CDR3 is 15 amino acids. Trimming removed 5 bases from V and 0 bases from J, with 10 bases in between. CDR1 is MNHEY, CDR2 SMNVEV, per germline (reference sequence). The CDR3 is CASSLNAANTGELFF. The DNA of the CDR3 is TGTGCCAGCAGTCTAAATGCAGCGAACACCGGGGAGCTGTTTTTT.

CDR3 in DNA: TGTGCCAGCAGCCCAAGGACAGGGGCTCAAGAGACCCAGTACTTC. This encodes CASSPRTGAQETQYF. The V and J genes are TRBV9 and TRBJ2-5; 9 bases agree with TRBD1. The junction had 6 bases not matched to a gene; V was cut back by 4 bases and J by 2 bases. From germline, CDR1 is SGDLS and CDR2 YYNGEE. The CDR3 has 15 amino acids. The whole variable domain, filled in from reference TRBV9 and TRBJ2-5, reads DSGVTQTPKHLITATGQRVTLRCSPRSGDLSVYWYQQSLDQGLQFLIQYYNGEERAKGNILERFSAQQFPDLHSELNLSSLELGDSALYFCASSPRTGAQETQYFGPGTRLLVL.

The rearrangement joins TRBV27 to TRBJ2-7; weak D call: TRBD2 (5 bases). Trimming stripped 5 bases from V and 5 bases from J, with 19 bases between. This CDR3 contains 15 residues. The V gene's germline CDR1 is MNHEY and CDR2 SMNVEV (reference sequence). This CDR3 reads CASSPYPPSRNEQYF. CDR3 bases: TGTGCCAGCAGTCCTTACCCCCCTAGCCGGAACGAGCAGTACTTC.

This clone was found many times. The chain joins TRBV18 to TRBJ2-3; TRBD1 matches 10 bases. CDR3 length: 16 residues. Germline V gives CDR1 KGHSH, CDR2 LQKENI. V lost 3 bases to trimming and J lost 0 bases; unmatched junction nucleotides: 3. The CDR3 spells CASSPGDRGSTDTQYF. DNA of the CDR3: TGTGCCAGCTCACCGGGGGACAGGGGAAGCACAGATACGCAGTATTTT.

The chain combines TRBV5-6 with TRBJ1-4, with a weak D call TRBD1 (6 bases). Trimming stripped 6 bases from V and 0 bases from J, with 18 bases between. Germline V gene lookup returns CDR1 SGHDT and CDR2 YYEEEE. The CDR3 consists of 17 residues. CDR3 sequence (DNA): TGTGCCAGCACCGTACCGGACAGAGCCACAACTAATGAAAAACTGTTTTTT. Translating it yields CASTVPDRATTNEKLFF.

The table lists this clone with a few counts. This rearrangement joins TRBV28 to TRBJ1-1; D may be TRBD1 (6 bases). The CDR3 length is 11 residues. Germline-derived CDR1 and CDR2 are MDHEN and SYDVKM. Trimming removed 7 bases at V and 5 bases at J, with 8 bases between. CDR3 nucleotide sequence: TGTGCCAGCACTAGGGGGACTGAAGCTTTCTTT. Its translation is CASTRGTEAFF.

The chain uses TRBV30 and TRBJ2-7; D uncertain. CDR3 length equals 11 residues. V was cut by 3 bases and J by 2 bases, with 5 bases left in between. CDR1 is GTSNPN, CDR2 SVGIG, per germline (reference sequence). This CDR3 reads CAWSYAYEQYF. In DNA, the CDR3 is TGTGCCTGGAGCTATGCCTACGAGCAGTACTTC.

This clone was found a few times. The genes are TRBV28 and TRBJ1-2; 7 positions match TRBD1. CDR1 is MDHEN and CDR2 is SYDVKM in the germline V gene. The CDR3 covers 12 residues. The ends lost 3 bases at V and 8 bases at J; junction bases unmatched: 3. DNA of the CDR3: TGTGCCAGCAGTTTGACAGGGAACGGCTACACCTTC. It specifies CASSLTGNGYTF.

This chain connects TRBV7-2 to TRBJ2-2, with 12 positions matching TRBD2. Germline V gives CDR1 SGHTA, CDR2 FQGNSA. The CDR3 loop spans 16 amino acids. V lost 0 bases, J lost 6 bases, and 2 bases stayed unmatched. The CDR3 bases are TGTGCCAGCAGCTTAGCACTAGCGGGAGGTGCCGGGGAGCTGTTTTTT. It encodes CASSLALAGGAGELFF.

This chain connects TRBV20-1 to TRBJ2-3; possibly TRBD2 for D (6 bases). The CDR3 loop spans 13 amino acids. V lost 4 bases to trimming and J lost 0 bases, with 8 bases between them. The V gene's germline CDR1 is DFQATT and CDR2 SNEGSKA (reference sequence). Here the CDR3 reads CSAIADSTDTQYF. CDR3 DNA: TGCAGTGCTATAGCGGATAGCACAGATACGCAGTATTTT.

This clone was seen at least ten times. The chain carries TRBV20-1 and TRBJ2-2, with TRBD2 matching over 8 bases. Trimming at V came to 3 bases and at J to 7 bases, leaving 10 bases not matched to a gene. Germline CDR1 reads DFQATT; CDR2 reads SNEGSKA (reference sequence). The CDR3 has 15 amino acids. CDR3 bases: TGCAGTGCTAGCCGGTTCGGGAGCGGGGGCGGGGAGCTGTTTTTT. It yields the protein CSASRFGSGGGELFF.

This clone was observed many times. The rearrangement links TRBV18 to TRBJ2-7; 7 bases are a match to TRBD2. CDR3 size: 16 residues. Germline V gene lookup returns CDR1 KGHSH and CDR2 LQKENI. V lost 6 bases to trimming and J lost 0 bases; unmatched junction nucleotides: 11. CDR3 residues: CASSAREASGSYEQYF. The CDR3 coding sequence is TGTGCCAGCTCCGCCCGGGAGGCTAGCGGCTCCTACGAGCAGTACTTC. The full variable domain, its missing parts supplied by reference TRBV18 and TRBJ2-7, is NAGVMQNPRHLVRRRGQEARLRCSPMKGHSHVYWYRQLPEEGLKFMVYLQKENIIDESGMPKERFSAEFPKEGPSILRIQQVVRGDSAAYFCASSAREASGSYEQYFGPGTRLTVT.